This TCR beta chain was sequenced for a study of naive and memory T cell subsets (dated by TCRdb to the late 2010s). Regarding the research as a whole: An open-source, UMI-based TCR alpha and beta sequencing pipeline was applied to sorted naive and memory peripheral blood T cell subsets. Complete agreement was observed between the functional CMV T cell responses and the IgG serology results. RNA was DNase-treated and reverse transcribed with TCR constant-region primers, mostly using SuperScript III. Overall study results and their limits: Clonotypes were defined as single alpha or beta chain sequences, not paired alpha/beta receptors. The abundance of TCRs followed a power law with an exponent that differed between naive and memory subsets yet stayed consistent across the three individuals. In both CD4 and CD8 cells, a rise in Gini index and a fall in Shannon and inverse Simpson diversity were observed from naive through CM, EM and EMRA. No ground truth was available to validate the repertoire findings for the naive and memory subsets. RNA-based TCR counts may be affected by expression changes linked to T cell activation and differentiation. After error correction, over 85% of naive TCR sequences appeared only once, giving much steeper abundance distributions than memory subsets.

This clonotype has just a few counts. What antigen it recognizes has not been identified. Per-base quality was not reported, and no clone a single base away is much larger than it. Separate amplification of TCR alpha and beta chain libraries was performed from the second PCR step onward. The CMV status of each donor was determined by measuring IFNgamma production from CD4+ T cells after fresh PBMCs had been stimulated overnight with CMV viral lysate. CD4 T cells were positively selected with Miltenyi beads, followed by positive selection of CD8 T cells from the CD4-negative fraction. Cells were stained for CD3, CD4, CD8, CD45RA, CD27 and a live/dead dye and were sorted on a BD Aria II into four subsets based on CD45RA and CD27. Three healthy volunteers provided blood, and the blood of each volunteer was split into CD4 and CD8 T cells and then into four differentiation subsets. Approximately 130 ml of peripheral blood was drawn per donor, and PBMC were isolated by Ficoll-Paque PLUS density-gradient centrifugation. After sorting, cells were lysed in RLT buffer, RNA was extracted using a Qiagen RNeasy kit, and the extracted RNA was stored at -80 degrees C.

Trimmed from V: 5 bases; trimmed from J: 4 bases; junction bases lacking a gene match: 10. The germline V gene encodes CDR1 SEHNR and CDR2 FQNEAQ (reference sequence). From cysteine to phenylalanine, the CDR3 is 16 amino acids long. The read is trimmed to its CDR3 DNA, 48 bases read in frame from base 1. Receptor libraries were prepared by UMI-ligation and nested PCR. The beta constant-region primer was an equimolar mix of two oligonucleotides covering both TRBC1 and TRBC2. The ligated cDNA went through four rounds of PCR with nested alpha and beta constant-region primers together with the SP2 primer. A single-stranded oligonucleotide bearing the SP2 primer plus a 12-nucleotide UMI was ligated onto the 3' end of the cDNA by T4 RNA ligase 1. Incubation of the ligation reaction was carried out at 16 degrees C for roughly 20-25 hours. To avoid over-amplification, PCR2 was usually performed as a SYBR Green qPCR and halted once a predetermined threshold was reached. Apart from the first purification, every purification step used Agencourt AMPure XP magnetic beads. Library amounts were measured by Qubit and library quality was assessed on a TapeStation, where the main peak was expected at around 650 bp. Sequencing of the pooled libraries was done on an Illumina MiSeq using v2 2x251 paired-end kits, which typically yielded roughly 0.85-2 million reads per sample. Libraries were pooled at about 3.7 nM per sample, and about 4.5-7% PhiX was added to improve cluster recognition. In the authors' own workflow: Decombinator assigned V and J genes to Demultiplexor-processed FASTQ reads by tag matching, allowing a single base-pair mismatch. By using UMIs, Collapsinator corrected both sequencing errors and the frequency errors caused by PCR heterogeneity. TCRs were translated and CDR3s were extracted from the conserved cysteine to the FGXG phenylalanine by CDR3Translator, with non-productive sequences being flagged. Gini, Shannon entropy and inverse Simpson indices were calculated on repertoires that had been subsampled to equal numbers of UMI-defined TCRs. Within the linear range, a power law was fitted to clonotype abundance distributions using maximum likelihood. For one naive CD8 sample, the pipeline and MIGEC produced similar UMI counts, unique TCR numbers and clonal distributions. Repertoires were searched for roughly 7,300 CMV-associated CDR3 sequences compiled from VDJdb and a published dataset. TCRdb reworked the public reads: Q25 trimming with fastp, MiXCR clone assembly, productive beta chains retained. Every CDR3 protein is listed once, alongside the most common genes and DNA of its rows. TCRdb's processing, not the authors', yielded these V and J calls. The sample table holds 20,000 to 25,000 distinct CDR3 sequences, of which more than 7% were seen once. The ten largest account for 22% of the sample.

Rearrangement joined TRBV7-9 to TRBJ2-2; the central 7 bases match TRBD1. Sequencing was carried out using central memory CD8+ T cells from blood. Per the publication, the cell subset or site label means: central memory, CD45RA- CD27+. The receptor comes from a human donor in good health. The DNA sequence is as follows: TGTGCCAGCAGCATTCCTCGGACAGGACCCACCGGGGAGCTGTTTTTT. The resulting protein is CASSIPRTGPTGELFF.